The subject of this entry is one TCR beta chain. The data are from a study of blood T cell repertoires in COVID-19. In the study overall: Some COVID-19 samples were acute and others convalescent; all came from the United States, Italy and Spain. Nucleic acid was either cDNA or gDNA, and it came from T cells, B-cell-depleted T cells, or PBMCs.

As processed by the authors: Using reference gene primer amplification, nucleated cell counts were estimated. Some clones are missing from TCRdb's copy, which holds only in-frame ones; the method was immunoSEQ multiplex PCR. V and J calls and clone size are given by that table; D and trimming were obtained from the DNA. The sample has approximately 46,000 clones, around nine tenths seen once. The CDR3 has 14 residues. Germline-derived CDR1 and CDR2 are LGHDT and YNNKEL (reference sequence). V was cut by 8 bases and J by 3 bases, with 16 bases left in between. What was sequenced was peripheral blood. This TCR came from a man aged 60-69 years with active or convalescent COVID-19. The J gene is TRBJ1-1, the V gene TRBV3-1 (or the pseudogene TRBV3-2), with D possibly being TRBD1 (5 bases). The CDR3 is CASGTGGSYTEAFF. The CDR3 DNA is TGTGCCAGCGGTACGGGGGGAAGTTACACTGAAGCTTTCTTT.